Reported below is one TCR beta chain. Its target is not known. These donors, healthy bone marrow donors, were studied. The record originates from a study of cytomegalovirus exposure and HLA in healthy donors. CDR1 MNHNY and CDR2 SVGAGI come from the germline V gene (reference sequence). This CDR3 is 15 amino acids long. The trim removed 5 bases at V and 7 bases at J, leaving 10 bases unmatched. In the PCR, 60 Vbeta and 13 Jbeta primers were used. Libraries were prepared by immunoSEQ multiplex PCR; TCRdb keeps only in-frame clonotypes and omits some of them. The sample holds about 160,000 clones, 79% seen once. Overall study results and limits: A later analysis linked a missense DCLRE1C variant to TCR beta V- and J-gene trimming. The study recorded some 160 TCR beta chains that were cytomegalovirus-associated. TCR beta sequences reportedly predicted most subjects' HLA-A and HLA-B alleles accurately.

J is TRBJ2-2 and V is TRBV6-6; 7 bases are shared with TRBD1. This TCR derives from a man in his forties in good health and CMV-seronegative. The sequenced sample was PBMCs. This chain's CDR3 is CASSSKGGRGGELFF. Here the CDR3 DNA reads TGTGCCAGCAGTAGCAAAGGGGGCCGGGGCGGGGAGCTGTTTTTT.